One TCR beta chain is described in this entry. The sample belongs to a study of blood T cell repertoires in COVID-19. The overall study: Acute-phase and convalescent COVID-19 samples originated in the United States, Italy and Spain. Sources were T cells, B-cell-depleted T cells, or PBMCs; the material itself was cDNA or gDNA.

As originally analysed: Reference gene primer amplification gave nucleated cell count estimates. The assay was immunoSEQ multiplex PCR, and TCRdb's table has in-frame clones only and misses some. Clone size and the V and J calls come from that table; the DNA yielded D and trimming. The sample holds fewer than 150,000 clones, about 89% seen once. Trimming cost V 1 base and J 5 bases, with 11 bases left between them. From germline, CDR1 is SGHNT and CDR2 YENEEA. This CDR3 has 15 amino acids. This chain joins TRBV11-3 and TRBJ2-2, with D perhaps matching TRBD2 (6 bases). The sequenced sample was peripheral blood. The sequence was collected from a woman aged 65 to 85 with acute or convalescent COVID-19. The CDR3 region has the DNA TGTGCCAGCAGCTTAGGTGATCGGGGGACCGGGGAGCTGTTTTTT. Protein product: CASSLGDRGTGELFF.